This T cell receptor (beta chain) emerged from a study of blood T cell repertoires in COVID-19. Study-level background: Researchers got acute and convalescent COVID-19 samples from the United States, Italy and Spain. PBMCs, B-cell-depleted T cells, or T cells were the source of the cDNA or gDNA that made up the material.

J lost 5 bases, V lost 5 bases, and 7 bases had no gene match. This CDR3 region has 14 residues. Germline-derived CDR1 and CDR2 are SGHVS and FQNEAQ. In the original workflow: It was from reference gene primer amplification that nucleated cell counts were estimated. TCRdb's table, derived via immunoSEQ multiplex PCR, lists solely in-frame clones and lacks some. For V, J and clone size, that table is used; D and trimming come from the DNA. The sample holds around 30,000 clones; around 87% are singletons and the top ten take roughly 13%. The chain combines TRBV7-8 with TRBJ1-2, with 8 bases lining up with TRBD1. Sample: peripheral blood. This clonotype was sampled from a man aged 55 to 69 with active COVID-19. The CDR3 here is CASSPQQGVYGYTF. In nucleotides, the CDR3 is TGTGCCAGCAGCCCGCAACAGGGGGTTTATGGCTACACCTTC.